The 31 T cell receptor beta chains in this list originate from one sample, sequenced in a study of beta chain features in type 1 diabetes. Regarding the study as a whole: People with Type 1 diabetes carried modestly yet significantly shorter TCRB CDR3s in all four CD4+ subsets.

Expressed TCRB transcripts were sequenced because the entire RNA isolate underwent reverse transcription. Produced via immunoSEQ multiplex PCR; TCRdb's table is partial and in-frame only. There are 300,000 or so clones in the sample; approximately 15% occur only once, and 0.013% to 0.015% lies in the top ten. These receptors lack a known antigen. The sequenced material came from naive CD4+ T cells from blood. These receptors were collected from a woman between 18 and 29 years old with type 1 diabetes.

The chain uses TRBV18 and TRBJ2-5, with 11 bases aligning to TRBD2. From germline, CDR1 is KGHSH and CDR2 LQKENI. This CDR3 has 16 residues. V lost 0 bases to trimming and J lost 5 bases; unmatched junction nucleotides: 5. The CDR3 nucleotides are TGTGCCAGCTCACCACCTAGCGGGAGGGCCCGTGAGACCCAGTACTTC. Translated: CASSPPSGRARETQYF.

V and J are TRBV7-9 and TRBJ2-2, with TRBD2 identical over 8 bases. Trimming removed 6 bases from V and 1 base from J; junction bases left unmatched: 7. Germline-derived CDR1 and CDR2 are SEHNR and FQNEAQ (reference sequence). CDR3 size: 16 residues. For the CDR3, the DNA is TGTGCCAGCAGTCGACCCGGGGGGGAGAACACCGGGGAGCTGTTTTTT. Translating it yields CASSRPGGENTGELFF.

The V call is TRBV7-2, the J call TRBJ2-5; D may be TRBD1 (5 bases). Per the germline V gene, CDR1 is SGHTA and CDR2 is FQGNSA. The CDR3 totals 14 residues. The V end lost 2 bases, the J end lost 1 base, and 8 bases lay between the germline ends. This CDR3 reads CASSLSTGQETQYF. For the CDR3, the DNA is TGTGCCAGCAGCTTAAGTACAGGCCAAGAGACCCAGTACTTC.

This clone was counted only a few times. The CDR3, as DNA: TGTGCCACCAGCAGATCACTAGCGGGAGCACAAGCACATTTAGGCAATGAGCAGTTCTTC. Protein product: CATSRSLAGAQAHLGNEQFF. V and J are TRBV15 and TRBJ2-1; 11 bases match TRBD2. This CDR3 is 20 amino acids long. Unmatched junction bases numbered 18, after V lost 2 bases and J lost 6 bases. From germline, CDR1 is LNHNV and CDR2 YYDKDF (reference sequence).

The chain employs TRBV5-4 and TRBJ2-1; 11 bases map to TRBD1. The CDR3 length is 15 residues. V dropped 0 bases and J dropped 9; count of bases not matched to a gene: 5. Germline CDR1 reads SGHNT; CDR2 reads YYREEE (reference sequence). The CDR3 region has the DNA TGTGCCAGCAGCTTGGGAGGGACAGGGGGGTTTGAGCAGTTCTTC. Protein: CASSLGGTGGFEQFF.

This clone was seen more than once but under ten times. The chain has TRBV5-4 and TRBJ1-1, with D perhaps matching TRBD1 (5 bases). V was trimmed by 0 bases and J by 2 bases, leaving 11 bases between them. Germline loops: CDR1 SGHNT, CDR2 YYREEE (reference sequence). CDR3 length: 15 amino acids. The CDR3 sequence is CASSLGQNSNTEAFF. The CDR3 DNA reads TGTGCCAGCAGCTTGGGACAGAATTCAAACACTGAAGCTTTCTTT.

The table lists this clone with a few counts. The chain has TRBV14 and TRBJ2-7; tentative D call: TRBD2 (5 bases). CDR3 length: 14 amino acids. In germline, CDR1 is SGHDN, CDR2 FVKESK. Trimming removed 4 bases from V and 2 bases from J, with 12 bases in between. The CDR3 spells CASSPRLRPYEQYF. CDR3 nucleotide sequence: TGTGCCAGCAGCCCGCGACTACGCCCCTACGAGCAGTACTTC.

V is TRBV30 and J is TRBJ2-7; the match to TRBD1 covers 8 bases. Germline trimming cut 2 bases from V and 5 bases from J; bases unmatched to any gene: 11. In germline, CDR1 is GTSNPN, CDR2 SVGIG (reference sequence). CDR3 size: 15 residues. CDR3: CAWSSRDRRFNEQYF. In nucleotides, the CDR3 is TGTGCCTGGAGTTCCCGGGACAGGCGGTTCAACGAGCAGTACTTC.

CDR3 in amino acids: CAISGRASEYEQYF. The CDR3 nucleotides are TGTGCCATCAGTGGCAGGGCCTCGGAATACGAGCAGTACTTC. V is TRBV10-3 and J is TRBJ2-7; possibly TRBD1 for D (5 bases). The CDR3 is 14 amino acids. With 4 bases removed from V and 4 bases from J, the gap between germline ends came to 14 bases. The V gene's germline CDR1 is ENHRY and CDR2 SYGVKD.

There are a few counts of this clone. The chain employs TRBV7-9 and TRBJ2-3; TRBD2 agrees at 7 bases. This CDR3 contains 14 residues. Germline lookup yields CDR1 SEHNR and CDR2 FQNEAQ (reference sequence). J was trimmed by 4 bases and V by 7 bases; bases with no gene match: 8. The CDR3 is CASNLGGTPDTQYF. DNA of the CDR3: TGTGCCAGCAACCTGGGAGGGACCCCAGATACGCAGTATTTT.

This clone occurred a few times. The chain uses TRBV6-5 and TRBJ2-1; TRBD2 aligns across 7 bases. The length of the CDR3 is 15 residues. Germline values: CDR1 MNHEY, CDR2 SVGAGI. Trimming cost V 2 bases and J 4 bases; bases outside gene matches: 5. The DNA for the CDR3 is TGTGCCAGCAGTTACGTGGCGGGAGTATACAATGAGCAGTTCTTC. Its translation: CASSYVAGVYNEQFF.

This clone was detected a few times. This sequence joins TRBV7-2 and TRBJ2-7; 7 nucleotides match TRBD1. The J segment lost 1 base and the V segment lost 7 bases, leaving 1 base of the junction unmatched. Per germline, CDR1 SGHTA and CDR2 FQGNSA. There are 12 residues in the CDR3. The CDR3 coding sequence is TGTGCCAGCAAACAGGGGTCCTACGAGCAGTACGTC. Translation gives CASKQGSYEQYV.

The V gene is TRBV13, the J gene TRBJ2-1; 7 bases are a match to TRBD2. V lost 3 bases, J lost 4 bases, and 18 bases stayed unmatched. Germline CDR1 PRHDT, CDR2 FYEKMQ (reference sequence). The CDR3 length is 19 residues. This chain's CDR3 is CASSFFPRQERDLYNEQFF. In DNA form, the CDR3 reads TGTGCCAGCAGCTTTTTCCCTAGGCAAGAGCGGGACCTATACAATGAGCAGTTCTTC.

The sample holds a few counts of this clone. This sequence joins TRBV6-5 and TRBJ2-2, with D perhaps TRBD2 (5 bases). The CDR3 loop spans 16 amino acids. Trimming pared 2 bases from V and 0 bases from J, leaving 10 bases between. Germline CDR1 is MNHEY and CDR2 is SVGAGI. The CDR3 coding sequence is TGTGCCAGCAGTTACGGCGAACTAGCGAACACCGGGGAGCTGTTTTTT. Protein: CASSYGELANTGELFF.

This clone was counted only a few times. The CDR3 sequence is CASSPSIAGGPHNEQFF. Here the CDR3 DNA reads TGTGCCAGCTCACCTAGCATAGCGGGAGGGCCCCACAATGAGCAGTTCTTC. The genes are TRBV18 and TRBJ2-1, with 11 bases that match TRBD2. This CDR3 contains 17 residues. The germline V gene has CDR1 KGHSH and CDR2 LQKENI. Trimming cost V 3 bases and J 5 bases; bases outside gene matches: 9.

This clone was detected a few times. V gene TRBV14 combines with J gene TRBJ1-1, with TRBD1 matching 9 bases. The CDR3 sequence is 14 residues long. CDR1 is SGHDN and CDR2 is FVKESK in the germline V gene. With 1 base clipped from V and 8 bases from J, the junction kept 5 bases outside the gene matches. The CDR3 DNA is TGTGCCAGCAGCCAAGGGGGACAGGGAATCGAAGCTTTCTTT. Amino acids: CASSQGGQGIEAFF.

V is TRBV19 and J is TRBJ2-1, with 13 nucleotides matching TRBD2. CDR3 size: 13 residues. V was pared by 5 bases and J by 12 bases, with 4 bases of the junction left unmatched. The germline gives CDR1 LNHDA, CDR2 SQIVND (reference sequence). The CDR3 loop is CASSLGTSGVQFF. DNA of the CDR3: TGTGCCAGTAGTCTTGGGACTAGCGGGGTGCAGTTCTTC. The whole variable domain, remainder taken from reference TRBV19 and TRBJ2-1, is DGGITQSPKYLFRKEGQNVTLSCEQNLNHDAMYWYRQDPGQGLRLIYYSQIVNDFQKGDIAEGYSVSREKKESFPLTVTSAQKNPTAFYLCASSLGTSGVQFFGPGTRLTVL.

This clone was seen a handful of times. Other DNA sequences from this sample encode an identical CDR3 as well. The chain links TRBV30 to TRBJ2-1; TRBD2 matches at 8 bases. Looked up from germline, CDR1 is GTSNPN and CDR2 is SVGIG (reference sequence). This CDR3 has 16 amino acids. Trimming at V came to 2 bases and at J to 4 bases, leaving 10 bases not matched to a gene. In nucleotides, the CDR3 is TGTGCCTGGAGTCCCTCACTAGCGGAGACGTACAATGAGCAGTTCTTC. Translating gives CAWSPSLAETYNEQFF.

A few counts support this clone. The rearrangement joins TRBV5-4 to TRBJ2-2; TRBD2 matches 8 bases. V lost 10 bases to trimming and J lost 0 bases; unmatched junction nucleotides: 11. Germline V gene data show CDR1 as SGHNT and CDR2 as YYREEE (reference sequence). There are 16 residues in the CDR3. The CDR3 region has the DNA TGTGCCGGGCACGGGGGCGGGAGGTCGAACACCGGGGAGCTGTTTTTT. This translates into CAGHGGGRSNTGELFF.

This clone was observed a few times. The CDR3 DNA is TGTGCCAGCAGCTCGACTAGCGGCACAGATACGCAGTATTTT. This encodes CASSSTSGTDTQYF. This sequence joins TRBV11-2 and TRBJ2-3, with 8 bases lining up with TRBD2. CDR3 size: 14 residues. Germline V CDR1 and CDR2: SGHAT, FQNNGV. Unmatched junction bases numbered 1, after V lost 4 bases and J lost 1 base.

The chain carries TRBV7-3 and TRBJ2-1; no definite D call. Germline assignment: CDR1 SGHTA and CDR2 FQGTGA. V was trimmed by 0 bases and J by 0 bases, leaving 12 bases between them. CDR3 length: 17 amino acids. In DNA form, the CDR3 reads TGTGCCAGCAGCTTAACCCACTCCACGAGCTCCTACAATGAGCAGTTCTTC. It specifies CASSLTHSTSSYNEQFF. The whole variable domain, filled in from reference TRBV7-3 and TRBJ2-1, reads GAGVSQTPSNKVTEKGKYVELRCDPISGHTALYWYRQSLGQGPEFLIYFQGTGAADDSGLPNDRFFAVRPEGSVSTLKIQRTERGDSAVYLCASSLTHSTSSYNEQFFGPGTRLTVL.

This clone was counted only a few times. The gene calls are TRBV6-6 and TRBJ1-5, with TRBD1 matching 10 bases. This CDR3 is built from 14 residues. V was clipped by 5 bases and J by 3 bases; unmatched bases: 1. Looked up from germline, CDR1 is MNHNY and CDR2 is SVGAGI (reference sequence). The CDR3 DNA reads as TGTGCCAGCAGTGGGACAGGGGACAATCAGCCCCAGCATTTT. Its protein product is CASSGTGDNQPQHF.

Only a few counts were recorded for this clone. The chain is built from TRBV4-3 and TRBJ2-1, with D perhaps matching TRBD2 (6 bases). Germline-derived CDR1 and CDR2 are LGHNA and YSLEER. The V gene lost 4 bases and the J gene lost 9 bases, with 13 bases spanning the gap. CDR3 length: 13 residues. The DNA of the CDR3 is TGCGCCAGCAGCCGAACGACTAGGGGTGAGCAGTTCTTC. Its protein product is CASSRTTRGEQFF.

This clone was seen more than once but under ten times. The genes are TRBV2 and TRBJ2-1; 8 bases agree with TRBD2. The germline V gene has CDR1 SNHLY and CDR2 FYNNEI. This CDR3 comprises 14 residues. Losses at the gene ends were 7 bases for V and 6 bases for J; bases not matched to a gene: 8. The CDR3 region is CASNLGLAINEQFF. The CDR3 DNA is TGTGCCAGCAATCTAGGACTAGCAATCAATGAGCAGTTCTTC.

The CDR3 nucleotides read TGTGCCAGCAGCTTAGAAGGGCAGGGCTGGAACATTCAGTACTTC. It codes for CASSLEGQGWNIQYF. The chain joins TRBV11-1 to TRBJ2-4, with a tentative D call TRBD1 (5 bases). The CDR3 has 15 residues. Germline assignment: CDR1 SGHAT and CDR2 FQDESV (reference sequence). The V end lost 1 base, the J end lost 7 bases, and 14 bases lay between the germline ends.

The chain couples TRBV28 to TRBJ2-1; 10 nucleotides line up with TRBD2. V was pared by 5 bases and J by 5 bases, with 9 bases of the junction left unmatched. Germline V CDR1 and CDR2: MDHEN, SYDVKM. This CDR3 region has 16 residues. The CDR3 loop reads CASSPIGTSAHNEQFF. The CDR3 bases are TGTGCCAGCAGTCCTATCGGGACTAGCGCCCACAATGAGCAGTTCTTC.

This chain links TRBV30 with TRBJ2-1; possibly TRBD2 for D (6 bases). The germline V and J ends were trimmed by 0 bases and 12 bases, with 15 bases remaining between them. Germline loops: CDR1 GTSNPN, CDR2 SVGIG (reference sequence). CDR3 size: 13 residues. The DNA for the CDR3 is TGTGCCTGGAGTGTAGGGTCAACCGGGGGGCAGTTCTTC. Its translation: CAWSVGSTGGQFF.

For the CDR3, the DNA is TGTGCCAGCAGCGCACAGTACATGAACACTGAAGCTTTCTTT. It encodes CASSAQYMNTEAFF. This chain links TRBV9 with TRBJ1-1, with D hard to call. The germline V and J ends were trimmed by 3 bases and 0 bases, with 9 bases remaining between them. The CDR3 extends over 14 amino acids. Germline V CDR1 and CDR2: SGDLS, YYNGEE.

This clone was counted a few times. This rearrangement joins TRBV19 to TRBJ2-1; D might be TRBD2 (5 bases). The CDR3 covers 11 residues. The V end lost 8 bases, the J end lost 4 bases, and 6 bases lay between the germline ends. CDR1 and CDR2 from the germline V gene are LNHDA and SQIVND (reference sequence). CDR3 amino acids: CASGRYNEQFF. The CDR3 nucleotides are TGTGCCAGTGGGAGATACAATGAGCAGTTCTTC.

The V and J genes are TRBV28 and TRBJ1-2, with D possibly matching TRBD1 (6 bases). This CDR3 is built from 16 residues. V shed 7 bases and J shed 9 bases, with 27 bases lying between them. The germline V gene encodes CDR1 MDHEN and CDR2 SYDVKM. The CDR3 DNA reads as TGTGCCAGCACCCCGGGGGGGGCAGAAGGGAAGACTAGCTACACCTTC. It codes for CASTPGGAEGKTSYTF.

This clone was observed a handful of times. The CDR3 protein is CASSQVGGLGETQYF. The DNA of the CDR3 is TGCGCCAGCAGCCAAGTTGGAGGGTTGGGAGAGACCCAGTACTTC. This sequence joins TRBV4-3 and TRBJ2-5; possible D gene TRBD2, 6 bases. The CDR3 spans 15 residues. From germline, CDR1 is LGHNA and CDR2 YSLEER. Trimming took off 1 base at V and 4 bases at J, with 13 bases between the two ends.